This TCR beta chain was found in a study of blood T cell repertoires in COVID-19. Study at large: Samples came from the United States, Italy and Spain, spanning acute and convalescent COVID-19.

Authors' analysis steps: Using reference gene primer amplification, nucleated cell counts were estimated. Assay used: immunoSEQ multiplex PCR; TCRdb lists only in-frame clones, some missing. V and J calls and clone size are copied from that table; D and trimming were computed from the DNA. The sample consists of approximately 100,000 clones, roughly 87% of them appearing once. Sample: peripheral blood. The receptor was derived from a man between 70 and 80 years old with acute or convalescent COVID-19.

CDR3 residues: CASSPTGRGQPQHF. Written as DNA, the CDR3 is TGTGCCAGCTCACCGACAGGACGGGGTCAGCCCCAGCATTTT. The chain links TRBV18 to TRBJ1-5, with D tentatively TRBD1 (6 bases). The V gene's germline CDR1 is KGHSH and CDR2 LQKENI. The CDR3 is made up of 14 amino acids. Trimming took off 3 bases at V and 6 bases at J, with 12 bases between the two ends.